This T cell receptor (beta chain) was obtained from a study of T cells in Graves' hyperthyroidism and ophthalmopathy. Germline V gene sequence: CDR1 SGHRS, CDR2 YFSETQ. This CDR3 has 13 amino acids. V was clipped by 4 bases and J by 8 bases, with 15 bases between them. This clonotype was seen at least ten times. Amplified TCR beta CDR3 regions came from RNA transcripts. The HTBI primer set drove a first-round RT-PCR of the TCR CDR3. TCRdb called the multiplex PCR reads again in MiXCR, with one record for every CDR3 protein. This table holds hundreds of thousands of distinct CDR3 sequences, 20% to 25% found once.

This TCR came from a man between 25 and 39 years old with Graves' ophthalmopathy. The chain recombines TRBV5-1 with TRBJ1-1, with D uncertain. Sequencing input: blood. The CDR3, as DNA: TGCGCCAGCAGCCCTGACGGATCCGGGGAAGCTTTCTTT. Translating it yields CASSPDGSGEAFF.